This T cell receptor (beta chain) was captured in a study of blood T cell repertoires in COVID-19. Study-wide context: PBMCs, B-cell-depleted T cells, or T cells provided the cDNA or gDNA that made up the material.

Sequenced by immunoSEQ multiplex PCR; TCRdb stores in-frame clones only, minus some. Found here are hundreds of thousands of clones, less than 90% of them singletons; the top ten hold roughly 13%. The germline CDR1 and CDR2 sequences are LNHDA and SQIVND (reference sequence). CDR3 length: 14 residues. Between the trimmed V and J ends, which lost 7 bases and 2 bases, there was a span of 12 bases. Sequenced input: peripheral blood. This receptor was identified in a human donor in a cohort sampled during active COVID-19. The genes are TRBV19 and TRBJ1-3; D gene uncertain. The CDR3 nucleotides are TGTGCCAGTACCTCGGCGGGAGCTGGAAACACCATATATTTT. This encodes CASTSAGAGNTIYF.